This record covers a single T cell receptor (beta chain). Its antigen remains unidentified. No base qualities exist here, and no much larger clone lies one base off it. The trial excluded patients who had a history of autoimmune disease or who were on systemic immunosuppression. Peripheral blood for TCR sequencing was collected from all dose cohorts at baseline, on cycle 4 day 1, and on cycle 7 day 1. Samples came from an open-label, multicenter, first-in-human phase I dose-escalation trial of ivuxolimab. Adults with locally advanced or metastatic melanoma, renal cell, hepatocellular, or head and neck squamous cell carcinoma were enrolled in the trial. Before TCR sequencing, CD4+ T cells and CD8+ T cells from peripheral blood were sorted into separate populations. Genomic DNA was extracted from sorted cells for sequencing of the TCRbeta CDR3 region. The immunoSEQ Assay was used for sequencing of TCRbeta CDR3 regions. Imported from immuneACCESS, the table was reduced by TCRdb to in-frame sequences with V and J called. These copies leave out some clones; in studies compared against another copy, an unresolved V gene accounts for under half, and the cause of the remainder is not known. This sample lists about 50,000 clones; 80% to 85% were detected once. Of the sample, about 3.9% is held by the ten largest clones.

This sample stems from a study of OX40 agonist ivuxolimab in advanced cancers. Background for the entire study: Ivuxolimab was an agonistic, fully human IgG2 monoclonal antibody directed against OX40 (CD134), a costimulatory receptor. Intravenous ivuxolimab was administered to patients every 2 weeks at six dose levels: 0.01, 0.1, 0.3, 1.5, 3 and 10 mg/kg. Of the approximately 50 dose-escalation patients, hepatocellular carcinoma was present in about 19, melanoma in some 15, renal cell carcinoma in 9 and head and neck cancer in 9. The dose-escalation cohort was roughly 87% male with a mean age of approximately 60 years, ranging from about 20 to 85. Prior anti-PD-1, anti-PD-L1 or anti-CTLA-4 therapy was permitted, and about two fifths of dose-escalation patients had received checkpoint inhibitors. Partial responses occurred in three dose-escalation patients: two with cutaneous melanoma and one with hepatocellular carcinoma. The purpose of peripheral TCRbeta sequencing was to test whether ivuxolimab changed TCR sequence diversity and led to clonal T-cell expansion. The monotherapy dose-escalation portion (N of about 50 patients) of the phase I ivuxolimab trial is reported in the paper.

Results the study describes overall, beyond this receptor: Antigen specificity was not determined for the clonally expanded peripheral T cells. At doses of 0.1 to 3.0 mg/kg, clonal expansion of both CD4+ and CD8+ T cells in blood was seen between baseline and week 6. After ivuxolimab, expanded clones were on average more numerous among CD8+ T cells than among CD4+ T cells. In the 0.1-3.0 mg/kg groups, partial responders had among the lowest normalized peripheral clonal expansion, particularly in CD8+ T cells. Low levels of normalized T-cell clonal expansion were also seen in some patients who did not respond.

This TCR was sampled from an adult with an advanced solid tumor such as melanoma, head and neck, liver or kidney cancer. This sample comprised CD4+ or CD8+ T cells sorted from blood, obtained in a trial of the OX40 agonist ivuxolimab.

CDR3 reads: CAISEWGALREPQHF. The DNA sequence is given as TGTGCCATCAGTGAGTGGGGGGCCCTAAGAGAGCCCCAGCATTTT. In this chain, TRBV10-3 is recombined with TRBJ1-5; a tentative D match to TRBD1 spans 6 bases. The junction carries 15 bases between V and J, which are trimmed by 1 base and 8 bases respectively. Spanning cysteine to phenylalanine, the CDR3 consists of 15 amino acids. Only CDR3 DNA is held: 45 bases, read in frame from base 1. In the germline V gene, CDR1 corresponds to ENHRY and CDR2 to SYGVKD.